This entry describes one T cell receptor beta chain. This sample is part of a study of blood T cell repertoires in COVID-19. Deletions cut 0 bases from V and 4 bases from J, with 11 bases between. There are 15 residues in the CDR3. In the original analysis: Amplification from reference gene primers served as the basis for estimated nucleated cell counts. Assay used: immunoSEQ multiplex PCR; TCRdb lists only in-frame clones, some missing. V and J calls and clone size are given by that table; D and trimming were obtained from the DNA. The table lists around 620,000 clones, about 87% of them singletons. The rearrangement uses TRBV23-1 and TRBJ2-3; D is undetermined. TRBV23-1 is an open reading frame, and its role is uncertain. Material for sequencing was peripheral blood. The sequence was collected from a woman between 18 and 30 years old with acute or convalescent COVID-19. The CDR3 DNA sequence: TGCGCCAGCAGTCAATCGCGGCAAGAGGCAGATACGCAGTATTTT. Translating gives CASSQSRQEADTQYF.